A single sample is the source of the 16 T cell receptor beta chains below, sequenced in a study of molecular identifiers for immune sequencing clone quantification. MiXCR, run by TCRdb on the PCR reads, gives a single entry per CDR3 protein. The table shows just under 650,000 distinct CDR3 sequences, with about 20% occurring only once. Material for sequencing was naive CD8+ T cells from blood, with Jurkat cell RNA spiked in. Subset specified: FACS-sorted CD8+CD4-CCR7+CD45RA+ naive T cells. These receptors came from a human donor in good health. Some libraries in this study had Jurkat cell RNA spiked in.

This clonotype occurred many times. V gene TRBV10-2 combines with J gene TRBJ2-7, with D perhaps matching TRBD2 (6 bases). V lost 8 bases, J lost 5 bases, and 10 bases lay in between. The CDR3 extends over 11 amino acids. Germline V gives CDR1 WSHSY, CDR2 SAAADI. CDR3 protein: CASEWRDEQYF. The DNA of the CDR3 is TGCGCCAGCGAATGGAGGGACGAGCAGTACTTC.

This clonotype was seen at least ten times. The chain links TRBV30 to TRBJ2-3; 9 bases map to TRBD2. The CDR3 spans 14 residues. Trimming took 2 bases from V and 1 from J; bases not matched to a gene: 1. Germline assignment: CDR1 GTSNPN and CDR2 SVGIG (reference sequence). The CDR3 sequence is CAWSWTSGTDTQYF. DNA for the CDR3: TGTGCCTGGAGTTGGACTAGCGGCACAGATACGCAGTATTTT. Complete variable domain (other parts from reference TRBV30 and TRBJ2-3): SQTIHQWPATLVQPVGSPLSLECTVEGTSNPNLYWYRQAAGRGLQLLFYSVGIGQISSEVPQNLSASRPQDRQFILSSKKLLLSDSGFYLCAWSWTSGTDTQYFGPGTRLTVL.

Points on this clonotype: This may stem from a read error, because a much larger clone lies one nucleotide away. The chain employs TRBV13 and TRBJ2-3; either TRBD1 or TRBD2 may fit D (5 bases each). This CDR3 comprises 15 residues. CDR1 and CDR2 (germline): PRHDT, FYEKMQ (reference sequence). Trimming removed 4 bases from V and 4 bases from J, with 15 bases in between. The CDR3, as DNA: TGTGCCAGCAGCTCCCGGGGCAGGGTCCCAGATACGCAGTATTTT. Translation gives CASSSRGRVPDTQYF. Full variable domain (rest looked up from reference TRBV13 and TRBJ2-3): AAGVIQSPRHLIKEKRETATLKCYPIPRHDTVYWYQQGPGQDPQFLISFYEKMQSDKGSIPDRFSAQQFSDYHSELNMSSLELGDSALYFCASSSRGRVPDTQYFGPGTRLTVL.

This clonotype was observed many times. The chain is built from TRBV5-5 and TRBJ1-1; 11 bases match TRBD1. The CDR3 has 17 residues. CDR1 is SGHKS, CDR2 YYEKEE, per germline (reference sequence). Trimming at V came to 4 bases and at J to 3 bases, leaving 11 bases not matched to a gene. In DNA form, the CDR3 reads TGTGCCAGCAGCGGGACAGGGGGTGGATTTTTGGACACTGAAGCTTTCTTT. This translates into CASSGTGGGFLDTEAFF.

This clonotype was counted many times. The chain links TRBV27 to TRBJ1-4; D remains unclear. Per germline, CDR1 MNHEY and CDR2 SMNVEV (reference sequence). The CDR3 is 14 amino acids. V shed 6 bases and J shed 7 bases, with 15 bases lying between them. The CDR3 protein is CASSSDRGGEKLFF. The CDR3 coding sequence is TGTGCCAGCAGCTCCGACCGGGGAGGTGAAAAACTGTTTTTT.

As DNA, the CDR3 is TGCAGTGCGCCGACTAGCGGGAGGACCCTACGCATAGATACGCAGTATTTT. It is translated as CSAPTSGRTLRIDTQYF. The chain has TRBV20-1 and TRBJ2-3; 13 nucleotides align to TRBD2. Germline V gene lookup returns CDR1 DFQATT and CDR2 SNEGSKA (reference sequence). V gave up 6 bases and J gave up 5 bases; unmatched junction bases: 14. The CDR3 loop spans 17 amino acids.

This clonotype came up many times. The gene calls are TRBV4-1 and TRBJ2-2; D ambiguous. Trimming cost V 5 bases and J 6 bases, with 16 bases left between them. The CDR3 spans 15 residues. CDR1 and CDR2 from the germline V gene are MGHRA and YSYEKL. The CDR3 sequence is CASSTELTNAGELFF. Written as DNA, the CDR3 is TGCGCCAGCAGCACGGAGCTCACAAACGCCGGGGAGCTGTTTTTT.

At least ten counts were recorded for this clonotype. This sequence joins TRBV2 and TRBJ2-6; unclear D gene. The CDR3 loop spans 16 amino acids. The germline CDR1 and CDR2 sequences are SNHLY and FYNNEI. Trimming cost V 8 bases and J 0 bases, with 14 bases left between them. The CDR3: CASGPVEISGANVLTF. The CDR3, as DNA: TGTGCCAGCGGCCCAGTAGAGATCTCTGGGGCCAACGTCCTGACTTTC.

This clonotype has at least ten counts. V is TRBV6-4 and J is TRBJ2-2; 8 bases line up with TRBD1. Germline CDR1 reads MRHNA; CDR2 reads SNTAGT. The CDR3 spans 19 residues. Trimming at V came to 4 bases and at J to 0 bases, leaving 13 bases not matched to a gene. The CDR3 region has the DNA TGTGCCAGCAGTGGTTGGGCCAGGGGGCGCCCAACGAACACCGGGGAGCTGTTTTTT. Translated: CASSGWARGRPTNTGELFF.

This clonotype has ten or more counts. The V and J genes are TRBV16 and TRBJ1-5; D is possibly TRBD1 (5 bases). The germline V and J ends were trimmed by 2 bases and 7 bases, with 15 bases remaining between them. Germline V CDR1 and CDR2: KGHSY, FQNENV. The CDR3 consists of 15 residues. CDR3 residues: CASSQGRGGGQPQHF. CDR3 nucleotide sequence: TGTGCCAGCAGCCAAGGAAGGGGTGGGGGACAGCCCCAGCATTTT.

This clonotype was seen more than once but under ten times. The chain employs TRBV7-9 and TRBJ2-5; 8 nucleotides match TRBD1. Trimming removed 3 bases from V and 5 bases from J; junction bases left unmatched: 8. Germline V lookup: CDR1 SEHNR, CDR2 FQNEAQ (reference sequence). The length of the CDR3 is 15 residues. As DNA, the CDR3 is TGTGCCAGCAGCTTCCGACAGGGGCCAGAGGAGACCCAGTACTTC. Translated, it gives CASSFRQGPEETQYF.

Comment on this clonotype: A much larger clone differs by one base, so this may be a read error. The V gene is TRBV15, the J gene TRBJ2-3; the D gene is possibly TRBD1 (5 bases). CDR3 length equals 15 residues. Germline V gives CDR1 LNHNV, CDR2 YYDKDF (reference sequence). CDR3 sequence: CATSRDGSLTDTRYF. CDR3 sequence (DNA): TGTGCCACCAGCAGAGACGGCAGTTTGACAGATACGCGGTATTTT.

The sample holds many counts of this clonotype. The rearrangement uses TRBV7-9 and TRBJ2-3, with TRBD2 identical over 8 bases. J lost 0 bases, V lost 5 bases, and 10 bases had no gene match. This CDR3 has 17 residues. Germline CDR1 SEHNR, CDR2 FQNEAQ (reference sequence). CDR3 loop: CASSRGTSGASTDTQYF. Here the CDR3 DNA reads TGTGCCAGCAGCCGTGGAACTAGCGGAGCTAGCACAGATACGCAGTATTTT.

This clonotype was seen a few times. The J gene is TRBJ2-7, the V gene TRBV30, with D perhaps TRBD1 (5 bases). V was shortened by 0 bases and J by 4 bases, with 10 bases between the two germline ends. Germline loops: CDR1 GTSNPN, CDR2 SVGIG (reference sequence). The CDR3 spans 13 residues. Here the CDR3 DNA reads TGTGCCTGGAGTGTCGACAGTGGTTACGAGCAGTACTTC. This sequence encodes CAWSVDSGYEQYF.

This clonotype was observed at least ten times. The rearrangement joins TRBV20-1 to TRBJ2-7; TRBD2 matches at 9 bases. This CDR3 is 16 amino acids long. Per the germline V gene, CDR1 is DFQATT and CDR2 is SNEGSKA (reference sequence). The V segment lost 0 bases and the J segment 7 bases; nucleotides outside the gene matches: 13. The CDR3 spells CSARDPGLARPGEQYF. In nucleotides, the CDR3 is TGCAGTGCTAGAGACCCCGGACTAGCGCGGCCGGGGGAGCAGTACTTC.

This clonotype appeared many times. The rearrangement uses TRBV28 and TRBJ2-2, with D uncertain. The CDR3 totals 14 residues. V gave up 2 bases and J gave up 8 bases, with 12 bases separating them. Germline CDR1 reads MDHEN; CDR2 reads SYDVKM. The CDR3 loop reads CASSLGPGEGELFF. In nucleotides, the CDR3 is TGTGCCAGCAGTTTAGGCCCAGGCGAGGGGGAGCTGTTTTTT.